This T cell receptor beta chain comes out of a study of OX40 agonist ivuxolimab in advanced cancers. Findings and limits, study-wide: Expanded peripheral T cells had an undetermined antigen specificity.

Concerning this clone: The antigen remains unidentified.

The V gene's germline CDR1 is MNHNS and CDR2 SASEGT. V lost 4 bases and J lost 2, with 8 bases in between. CDR3 length equals 13 residues. The data were produced by immunoSEQ multiplex PCR, yet TCRdb's version contains in-frame clones alone and is incomplete. The table lists tens of thousands of clones, approximately 81% of them singletons. The rearrangement links TRBV6-1 to TRBJ1-2, with D uncertain. Sequences were derived from CD4+ or CD8+ T cells sorted from blood, sampled in a trial of the OX40 agonist ivuxolimab. This receptor was taken from an adult with an advanced solid tumor such as melanoma, head and neck, liver or kidney cancer. The CDR3 DNA is TGTGCCAGCAGTGCTCCAGGAAACTATGGCTACACCTTC. This translates into CASSAPGNYGYTF.